The clone carrying this T cell receptor (beta chain) was counted ten times or more. TCRdb reprocessed the RT-PCR reads via MiXCR and lists one record per CDR3 protein. The sample holds hundreds of thousands of distinct CDR3 sequences, 12% to 15% seen once. V gave up 2 bases and J gave up 2 bases; unmatched junction bases: 2. Germline lookup yields CDR1 LNHNV and CDR2 YYDKDF (reference sequence). This CDR3 has 14 residues. The TCR originated in a female donor in good health, serving as a healthy control. Source material: memory CD4+ T cells from blood. The V gene is TRBV15, the J gene TRBJ2-7; 8 bases agree with TRBD1. The CDR3 nucleotides are TGTGCCACCAGCAGACAGGGGGCACCCTACGAGCAGTACTTC. Protein product: CATSRQGAPYEQYF.